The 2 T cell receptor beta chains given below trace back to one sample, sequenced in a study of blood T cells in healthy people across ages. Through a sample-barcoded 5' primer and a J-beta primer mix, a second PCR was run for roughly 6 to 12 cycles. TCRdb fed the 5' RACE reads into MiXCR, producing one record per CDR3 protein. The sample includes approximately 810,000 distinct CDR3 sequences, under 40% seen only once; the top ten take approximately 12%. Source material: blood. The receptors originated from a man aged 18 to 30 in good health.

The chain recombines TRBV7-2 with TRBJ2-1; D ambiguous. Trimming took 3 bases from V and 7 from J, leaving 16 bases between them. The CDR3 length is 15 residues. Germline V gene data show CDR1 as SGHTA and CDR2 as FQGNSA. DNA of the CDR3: TGTGCCAGCAGCTTCCAAGGCATACGGCGGAATGAGCAGTTCTTC. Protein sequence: CASSFQGIRRNEQFF.

The CDR3 DNA follows: TGTGCCAGTGACTTGGGAGGGCGGGGGACCCAGTACTTC. Translation: CASDLGGRGTQYF. This chain links TRBV2 with TRBJ2-7; 7 nucleotides align to TRBD2. The assigned J gene may be wrong: the sequence end matches TRBJ2-5 better. The CDR3 is 13 amino acids. The germline CDR1 and CDR2 sequences are SNHLY and FYNNEI.